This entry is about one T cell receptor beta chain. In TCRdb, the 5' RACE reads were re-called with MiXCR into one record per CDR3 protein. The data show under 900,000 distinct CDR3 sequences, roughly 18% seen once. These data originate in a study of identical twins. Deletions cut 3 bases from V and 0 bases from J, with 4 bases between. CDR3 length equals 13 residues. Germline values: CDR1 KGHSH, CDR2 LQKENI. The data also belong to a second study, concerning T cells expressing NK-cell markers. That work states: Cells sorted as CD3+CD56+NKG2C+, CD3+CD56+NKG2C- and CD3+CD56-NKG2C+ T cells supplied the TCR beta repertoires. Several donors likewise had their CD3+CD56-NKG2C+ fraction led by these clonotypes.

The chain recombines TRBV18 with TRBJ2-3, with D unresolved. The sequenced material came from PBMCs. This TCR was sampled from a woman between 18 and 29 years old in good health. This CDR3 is CASSPVSTDTQYF. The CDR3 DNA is TGTGCCAGCTCACCCGTAAGCACAGATACGCAGTATTTT.